This TCR beta chain was found in a study of cytomegalovirus exposure and HLA in healthy donors. PCR involved 60 Vbeta and 13 Jbeta primers. The repertoire was sequenced with immunoSEQ multiplex PCR; TCRdb's copy has only in-frame clones and lacks some. The sample lists some 170,000 clones; about 69% were seen once. From germline, CDR1 is SGHNT and CDR2 YYREEE (reference sequence). The CDR3 length is 16 residues. Unmatched junction bases numbered 6, after V lost 0 bases and J lost 1 base. Broader study findings: Accurate predictions that matched the HLA-A and HLA-B alleles of most subjects were reportedly made from TCR beta sequences. Cytomegalovirus-associated status was assigned to some 180 TCR beta chains. Only CMV serostatus was available as immune exposure information. There was a cluster of highly shared sequence variants that was likely a sequencing artifact.

Comments on this clone: Its antigen is as yet unknown.

The chain uses TRBV5-4 and TRBJ2-7; 8 nucleotides line up with TRBD2. The sequencing input was PBMCs. The sequence came from a human donor in good health. CDR3 in amino acids: CASSLDGGGRSYEQYF. In DNA form, the CDR3 reads TGTGCCAGCAGCTTGGATGGCGGGGGGAGGTCCTACGAGCAGTACTTC.